This TCR beta chain was sequenced for a study of cytomegalovirus exposure and HLA in healthy donors. Across the study: In an earlier analysis, 117 million unique TCR beta sequences were found from some 200 million T cells.

Whole-study results and caveats: In vitro checks showed that a few CMV-associated chains really do target CMV antigens. Researchers catalogued 160 or so TCR beta chains as cytomegalovirus-associated. In a later analysis, V- and J-gene trimming of beta chains associated with a DCLRE1C missense variant, replicated independently.

V trimming: 4 bases; J trimming: 3 bases; junction bases outside the gene matches: 8. Germline loops: CDR1 SGHRS, CDR2 YFSETQ. The CDR3 has 16 residues. In regard to this clone: Antigen specificity is unknown.

The PCR made use of 60 Vbeta and 13 Jbeta primers. The table came from immunoSEQ multiplex PCR; TCRdb's copy has only in-frame clones and leaves some out. The sample yields roughly 220,000 clones, about four fifths seen once. This TCR was recovered from a man younger than 45 in good health and CMV-seronegative. The chain employs TRBV5-1 and TRBJ1-3; TRBD1 matches 9 bases. Sequenced input: PBMCs. CDR3 DNA sequence: TGCGCCAGCAGCGTGGCCGGGACAGGGTTTGGAAACACCATATATTTT. Translated: CASSVAGTGFGNTIYF.